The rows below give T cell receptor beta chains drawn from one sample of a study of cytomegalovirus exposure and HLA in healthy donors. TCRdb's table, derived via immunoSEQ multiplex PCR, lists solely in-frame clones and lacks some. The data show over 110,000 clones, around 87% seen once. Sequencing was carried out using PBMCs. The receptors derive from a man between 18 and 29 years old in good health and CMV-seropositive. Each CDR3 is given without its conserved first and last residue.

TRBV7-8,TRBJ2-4,ASSLAGTAGDIQY
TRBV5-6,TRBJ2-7,ASSFGRAEQY
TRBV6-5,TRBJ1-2,ASRRSGSGYT
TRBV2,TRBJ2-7,ASSFGTGGEYEQY
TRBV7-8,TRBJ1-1,ASSLVEGVAF
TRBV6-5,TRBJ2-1,ASSYRDRSYNEQF
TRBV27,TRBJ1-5,ASSPRGTGNQPQH
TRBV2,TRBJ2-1,ASSAGTGGFNEQF
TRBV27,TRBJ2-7,ASSSGAPSWYEQY
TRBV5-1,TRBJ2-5,ASNRDRGFIETQY
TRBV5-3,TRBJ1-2,ARSFKQGAPCFYGYT
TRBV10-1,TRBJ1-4,ASSGMTPLKEKLF
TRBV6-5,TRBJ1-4,ASSYSSLRTNEKLF
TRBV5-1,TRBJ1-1,ASSTLPGNTEAF
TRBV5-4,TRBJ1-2,ASTFLDRSNYGYT
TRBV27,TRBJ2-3,ASSLRHWDTQY